This TCR beta chain was documented in a study of a mutant IDH1 vaccine in newly diagnosed glioma. Study context: The vaccination schedule gave patients eight doses in weeks 1, 3, 5, 7, 11, 15, 19 and 23. Those enrolled had earlier been treated with radiotherapy, temozolomide, or both, mostly both.

Time point indicated: week 23, last vaccination. Vaccinated patients received 300 ug of mutant IDH1 20-mer peptide per dose, with topical imiquimod. Trimming cost V 3 bases and J 8 bases; bases outside gene matches: 9. The CDR3 is made up of 14 amino acids. In germline, CDR1 is MNHNS, CDR2 SASEGT. The study, taken as a whole, reports: Whatever changes occurred in top peripheral T cell clonotypes seemed unrelated to pseudoprogression.

Points on this clone: The antigen is unknown.

Produced via immunoSEQ multiplex PCR; TCRdb's table is partial and in-frame only. The sample holds roughly 60,000 clones, 80% seen once. Sample: PBMCs, taken from a glioma patient whose treatment included an IDH1 peptide vaccine. The clonotype comes from a man aged 35 to 55 with glioma. This chain uses TRBV6-1 with TRBJ1-2, with 7 bases lining up with TRBD1. The CDR3: CASSDWGDSQGYTF. The CDR3, as DNA: TGTGCCAGCAGTGACTGGGGGGACAGTCAAGGCTACACCTTC.